The 18 T cell receptor beta chains in this list originate from one sample, sequenced in a study of graft-versus-host responses after intestinal transplantation (dated by TCRdb to 2020 to 2022). Library prep was done by the immunoSEQ multiplex PCR assay. TCRdb took over this immuneACCESS table, retaining in-frame rearrangements with V and J assigned. Such tables are incomplete; in checked studies, under half of the missing clones stem from an unresolved V gene, and the remainder is unexplained. Present in this sample are 15,000 to 20,000 clones, around nine tenths of which were seen just once. The ten biggest clones cover 1.9% of the sample. Sequencing used PBMCs, obtained more than 350 days after transplant. Receptor source: a human patient who received an intestinal transplant, so some T cells may come from the graft donor.

The CDR3 DNA reads as TGTGCCAGCAGCGCCGGCGTAAGGGAGGGTGAAAAACTGTTTTTT. It yields the protein CASSAGVREGEKLFF. This chain links TRBV9 with TRBJ1-4; no definite D call. The CDR3 has 15 amino acids. From germline, CDR1 is SGDLS and CDR2 YYNGEE. V lost 3 bases and J 7 bases, leaving 16 bases between the germline ends.

This rearrangement joins TRBV5-5 to TRBJ1-2, with TRBD1 as a possible D gene (5 bases). Trimming removed 4 bases from V and 4 bases from J, with 14 bases in between. Looked up from germline, CDR1 is SGHKS and CDR2 is YYEKEE (reference sequence). The CDR3 is 14 amino acids. The CDR3 coding sequence is TGTGCCAGCAGCGATGTCACAGGCGCCTATGGCTACACCTTC. The encoded protein is CASSDVTGAYGYTF.

J is TRBJ2-7 and V is TRBV9, with D perhaps matching TRBD2 (5 bases). Germline V lookup: CDR1 SGDLS, CDR2 YYNGEE. The CDR3 sequence is 14 residues long. Trimming shortened V by 0 bases and J by 0 bases, and 7 bases separated the two germline ends. This CDR3 reads CASSVGGFSYEQYF. The DNA of the CDR3 is TGTGCCAGCAGCGTAGGCGGGTTCTCCTACGAGCAGTACTTC.

This chain joins TRBV27 and TRBJ2-3; perhaps TRBD1 as D (5 bases). Germline CDR1 reads MNHEY; CDR2 reads SMNVEV (reference sequence). The V end was cut by 5 bases, the J end by 6 bases, with 15 bases between. The length of the CDR3 is 14 residues. The DNA for the CDR3 is TGTGCCAGCAGTCCTGACAGCCGAGTGGATACGCAGTATTTT. It encodes CASSPDSRVDTQYF.

This clone was counted once. The V gene is TRBV27, the J gene TRBJ1-1; TRBD1 matches 8 bases. The length of the CDR3 is 15 residues. The germline CDR1 and CDR2 sequences are MNHEY and SMNVEV (reference sequence). V gave up 6 bases and J gave up 0 bases; unmatched junction bases: 6. CDR3 sequence (DNA): TGTGCCAGCAGAAGATGGACAGGGCTGAACACTGAAGCTTTCTTT. Translating it yields CASRRWTGLNTEAFF.

The V and J genes are TRBV5-8 and TRBJ2-5; D may be TRBD1 (6 bases). V shed 8 bases and J shed 9 bases, with 20 bases lying between them. Looked up from germline, CDR1 is SGHTS and CDR2 is YDEGEE. The CDR3 is 13 residues long. This chain's CDR3 is CASRQEEVRAQYF. In nucleotides, the CDR3 is TGTGCCAGTCGACAGGAGGAGGTCCGGGCCCAGTACTTC.

V is TRBV6-4 and J is TRBJ2-6; D is uncertain. CDR3 length: 15 amino acids. Germline lookup yields CDR1 MRHNA and CDR2 SNTAGT. Deletions cut 3 bases from V and 0 bases from J, with 6 bases between. For the CDR3, the DNA is TGTGCCAGCAGTGAGCGTGGCTCTGGGGCCAACGTCCTGACTTTC. This codes for CASSERGSGANVLTF.

The chain combines TRBV6-5 with TRBJ2-2, with D possibly being TRBD1 (6 bases). CDR3 length: 14 amino acids. V lost 6 bases and J lost 4, with 12 bases in between. Germline values: CDR1 MNHEY, CDR2 SVGAGI. Written as DNA, the CDR3 is TGTGCCAGCAGACGACAGGACTTCACCGGGGAGCTGTTTTTT. This sequence encodes CASRRQDFTGELFF.

Notes on this clone: Germline is not matched at one junction end, which may reflect a read error. The chain carries TRBV6-5 and TRBJ2-5, with D perhaps TRBD1 or TRBD2 (6 bases each). The J call may be incorrect, as the DNA end agrees better with TRBJ2-7. Germline assignment: CDR1 MNHEY and CDR2 SVGAGI. The CDR3 sequence is 14 residues long. The chain's CDR3 is CAGSRGGGIYEQYF. Here the CDR3 DNA reads TGCGCCGGCAGTAGAGGAGGGGGGATCTACGAGCAGTACTTC.

The chain has TRBV5-1 and TRBJ1-4; D gene ambiguous. Germline values: CDR1 SGHRS, CDR2 YFSETQ. Trimming took off 4 bases at V and 8 bases at J, with 12 bases between the two ends. This CDR3 contains 13 residues. The CDR3 region has the DNA TGCGCCAGCAGCCGCCAGAGGAACGAAAAACTGTTTTTT. Translated: CASSRQRNEKLFF.

The rearrangement joins TRBV9 to TRBJ2-5; D possibly corresponds to TRBD2 (6 bases). Germline V gene lookup returns CDR1 SGDLS and CDR2 YYNGEE. There are 15 residues in the CDR3. The V and J ends lost 3 bases and 2 bases respectively, with 14 bases between them. CDR3 sequence reads: CASSGEGRPQETQYF. The CDR3 bases are TGTGCCAGCAGCGGCGAGGGGAGGCCTCAAGAGACCCAGTACTTC.

The V call is TRBV28, the J call TRBJ1-1; 8 positions match TRBD1. Germline V gene sequence: CDR1 MDHEN, CDR2 SYDVKM. This CDR3 has 14 amino acids. With 4 bases clipped from V and 4 bases from J, the junction kept 5 bases outside the gene matches. The CDR3 DNA sequence: TGTGCCAGCAGTTACCTAGGGACAGGCACTGAAGCTTTCTTT. It is translated as CASSYLGTGTEAFF.

The chain uses TRBV15 and TRBJ2-5, with TRBD2 matching 10 bases. With 5 bases clipped from V and 5 bases from J, the junction kept 17 bases outside the gene matches. Germline V CDR1 and CDR2: LNHNV, YYDKDF (reference sequence). The CDR3 has 18 amino acids. The CDR3 bases are TGTGCCACCAGCCTAGGGGACTCACTAGCGGGGTTTTGGGAGACCCAGTACTTC. Amino acids: CATSLGDSLAGFWETQYF.

V is TRBV6-1 and J is TRBJ2-1; D may correspond to TRBD1 or TRBD2 (6 bases each). Trimming removed 6 bases from V and 5 bases from J, with 17 bases in between. CDR3 length: 15 residues. In germline, CDR1 is MNHNS, CDR2 SASEGT. The CDR3 coding sequence is TGTGCCAGCAGCGAGGGGGGATTTCCCGACAATGAGCAGTTCTTC. As protein: CASSEGGFPDNEQFF.

This clone was counted once. Compared with germline, one end of the junction differs, possibly owing to a read error. The chain uses TRBV7-6 and TRBJ1-1; D is uncertain. Germline V gene data show CDR1 as SGHVS and CDR2 as FNYEAQ. This CDR3 is 12 amino acids long. The CDR3 DNA reads as TGTGCCAGCAGCTTAGAAAACAGTGAAGCTTTCTTT. This codes for CASSLENSEAFF.

This chain links TRBV6-4 with TRBJ2-1; D is possibly TRBD2 (5 bases). CDR1 is MRHNA and CDR2 is SNTAGT in the germline V gene. With 5 bases removed from V and 2 bases from J, the gap between germline ends came to 7 bases. The CDR3 length is 13 residues. CDR3 nucleotide sequence: TGTGCCAGCAGTAGCGGAGCCTACAATGAGCAGTTCTTC. Its translation: CASSSGAYNEQFF.

The chain links TRBV9 to TRBJ2-2, with TRBD1 matching over 9 bases. The junction had 1 base not matched to a gene; V was cut back by 4 bases and J by 0 bases. Germline V gene lookup returns CDR1 SGDLS and CDR2 YYNGEE. The length of the CDR3 is 15 residues. This CDR3 reads CASSRQGANTGELFF. CDR3 DNA: TGTGCCAGCAGCCGACAGGGGGCGAACACCGGGGAGCTGTTTTTT.

CDR3 DNA sequence: TGTGCCACCAAGGACAGGGGGAGCGGAAACACCATATATTTT. It yields the protein CATKDRGSGNTIYF. The genes are TRBV15 and TRBJ1-3; 10 bases agree with TRBD1. The CDR3 is 14 amino acids. Looked up from germline, CDR1 is LNHNV and CDR2 is YYDKDF (reference sequence). The J segment lost 4 bases and the V segment lost 7 bases, leaving 4 bases of the junction unmatched. Supplemented by reference TRBV15 and TRBJ1-3, the full variable domain reads DAMVIQNPRYQVTQFGKPVTLSCSQTLNHNVMYWYQQKSSQAPKLLFHYYDKDFNNEADTPDNFQSRRPNTSFCFLDIRSPGLGDTAMYLCATKDRGSGNTIYFGEGSWLTVV.